This T cell receptor (beta chain) was identified in a study of shared clonotypes between healthy human individuals (TCRdb year 2020). Notes on the research overall: The cohort included three men and two women between 18 and 49 years of age. For each donor, CD4 naive and CD4 memory were each run on three plates, CD8 naive on two plates, and CD8 memory on one plate. Each donor's leukapheresis produced roughly between about 0.85 and 10 billion PBMCs. Blood TCR repertoires of a handful of healthy adults were deeply sequenced to estimate repertoire size and the extent of clonotype sharing between individuals. To increase sequencing depth and limit assay-specific biases, different laboratories used diverse techniques to prepare libraries and sequence TCR repertoires.

TCR CDR3 regions were amplified from genomic DNA by multiplex PCR using the deep immunoSEQ assay. Extracted genomic DNA from each cell subset was distributed evenly across all wells of several immunoSEQ 96-well plates, and each plate was treated as a replicate. For sorted subsets, approximately 210 ng genomic DNA, equal to tens of thousands of T cell genomes, was loaded into each replicate PCR. Purified libraries were quantified with a Qubit 3.0 fluorometer, sized on a Bioanalyzer 2100, and re-quantified with the KAPA Library Quantification kit. Every immunoSEQ 96-well plate was sequenced on a dedicated single-read 150-cycle Illumina NextSeq 550 flow cell. Per the source publication's procedure: Because the immunoSEQ output held only junctional sequences and lacked quality scores, the filtering could not match the filtering applied to full-length reads. To assign V/J genes and CDR3, sequences were annotated against IMGT germline references using PyIR, a Python wrapper for IgBLAST v1.9. Reads were filtered out if the reads had weak V/J assignments (E-value above 1e-6), no CDR3, stop codons, out-of-frame junctions, or ambiguous translated residues. V3J clonotypes were defined as sequences sharing an identical inferred V gene, J gene, and CDR3 amino acid sequence. Percentage overlap between repertoires was computed as shared unique clonotypes divided by the size of the smaller repertoire. Three approaches were used to assess repertoire richness: RTK rarefaction, the Chao1 estimator, and Recon v2.1 estimates of unobserved clonotypes. For all TCRbeta clonotypes obtained by the gDNA method from a handful of donors, generation probabilities were computed with OLGA. Held by TCRdb, this immuneACCESS table contains in-frame sequences only and omits some clones. Under half of the omission traces to an unresolved V gene where checked; the cause of the rest is unknown. V, J and clone size were drawn from that table, and D and trimming were deduced from the DNA. The sample table records approximately 640,000 clones; 90% of these occur just once. The ten largest clones capture roughly 36% of the sample.

For CDR1 and CDR2, the germline V gene lists SGHDT and YYEEEE. The CDR3 holds 14 amino acids from the cysteine to the phenylalanine. Here the CDR3 DNA is all that survives: 42 bases in frame from base 1. V drops 0 bases and J drops 7 bases, leaving 8 bases in between. Points the paper makes about the study in general: Because the study included a small number of donors, the genetic and exposure-history diversity represented was limited. Compared with non-shared clonotypes, the clonotypes found in all four sorted-subset donors had higher generation probabilities. When a handful of donors were compared, the shared fraction of clonotypes was 5% to 6.5% for naive CD4, more than 3% for naive CD8, roughly 2.5% for memory CD4, and less than 0.45% for memory CD8. Sampling was restricted to blood, and TCR repertoires in tissue are likely to differ from TCR repertoires in blood. Based on pairwise subsampling, the degree of clonotype sharing among donors was expected to be affected by sequencing depth. Estimated clonotype richness was generally larger for naive than for memory subsets. Incomplete sequencing was indicated by rarefaction of sorted-subset datasets, despite the large sequencing depth.

The donors were healthy, HIV-negative adults with no recently reported acute infections or vaccinations. Every donor was a Caucasian adult living in Nashville, Tennessee, USA. CD8 memory samples consisted of magnetically selected CD45RO+ cells combined with CCR7-negative CD45RA+ effector memory (TemRA) cells. Blood was obtained by leukapheresis, after which PBMCs were separated by Ficoll-Histopaque density gradient centrifugation and cryopreserved in liquid nitrogen vapor phase. Analytical flow cytometry was used to check the purity and quantity of each magnetically sorted T cell population. Genomic DNA was isolated from each sorted fraction and quantified by UV absorbance on a Nanodrop 2000c. Turning to this clone: Its specific antigen is unknown. The input lacks base qualities; no much larger clone sits a single base away.

This receptor was taken from a man between 18 and 29 years old in good health. Some clones in this sample may be carry-over from other donors' samples. Sequenced material: memory CD8+ T cells from PBMCs. The sample's cell subset or site label, in plain terms: CD45RO+ cells pooled with CCR7-negative TemRA cells. The V and J segments used are TRBV5-6 and TRBJ1-6; there is no confident call for the D gene. In nucleotide form, the sequence is TGTGCCAGCAGCTTGGGAACAAGAAATTCACCCCTCCACTTT. Its protein is CASSLGTRNSPLHF.